This T cell receptor (beta chain) was found in a study of blood T cell repertoires in COVID-19. As for the study in general: Specimens from acute and convalescent COVID-19 originated in the United States, Italy and Spain. PBMCs, B-cell-depleted T cells, or T cells provided the cDNA or gDNA that made up the material.

How the authors handled the data: Amplification from reference gene primers served as the basis for estimated nucleated cell counts. Using immunoSEQ multiplex PCR, the repertoire was profiled, and TCRdb retains in-frame clones only, with some absent. D and trimming were read from the DNA, whereas the V and J calls and clone size are those reported in that table. The sample contains over 45,000 clones, 65% to 85% of which appear only once. CDR3 length: 12 residues. The V end was cut by 6 bases, the J end by 3 bases, with 9 bases between. Germline CDR1 is SNHLY and CDR2 is FYNNEI. This chain uses TRBV2 with TRBJ2-7; TRBD1 might be the D (6 bases). The sequenced material came from peripheral blood. This TCR came from a man aged 50 or older with active COVID-19. The DNA of the CDR3 is TGTGCCAGCAGGGTGGACAGCTACGAGCAGTACTTC. Residues: CASRVDSYEQYF.